The entry that follows covers one T cell receptor beta chain sequence. Its antigen is not known. The entry originates in a study of cytomegalovirus exposure and HLA in healthy donors. Notes on the study in general: It was 164 TCR beta chains that were listed as cytomegalovirus-associated. Researchers had no immune exposure information except CMV serostatus available.

V was trimmed by 6 bases and J by 4 bases, leaving 13 bases between them. CDR3 length equals 14 residues. Germline assignment: CDR1 MNHNY and CDR2 SVGAGI (reference sequence). PCR amplification relied on 60 Vbeta primers (plus 13 Jbeta primers). TCRdb's copy holds only in-frame clones and misses some; the assay was immunoSEQ multiplex PCR. The sample lists 80,000 or so clones, approximately 75% occurring once. This clonotype was obtained from a woman aged 40 to 50 in good health and CMV-seronegative. The rearrangement links TRBV6-6 to TRBJ1-5, with a tentative D call TRBD1 (5 bases). The sample taken for sequencing was PBMCs. Written as DNA, the CDR3 is TGTGCCAGCAGCCCGGCAGGGCAGAATCAGCCCCAGCATTTT. It specifies CASSPAGQNQPQHF.